The rows below give T cell receptor beta chains drawn from one sample of a study of Ad26.COV2.S vaccination and SARS-CoV-2 variants. The assay was immunoSEQ multiplex PCR, and TCRdb's table has in-frame clones only and misses some. Of roughly 350,000 clones in the sample, around 89% are singletons; the top ten hold about 5%. The source was peripheral blood, collected in a trial of Ad26.COV2.S vaccine versus placebo. Every receptor here comes from a person between 18 and 65 years old who received the Ad26.COV2.S COVID-19 vaccine or a placebo. The conserved cysteine and the conserved F or W are not part of the CDR3 here.

j_call,v_call,cdr3_aa
TRBJ1-5,TRBV2,ASSESPGYYQPQH
TRBJ2-1,TRBV28,ASSRLVTDEQF
TRBJ1-2,TRBV6-1,ASSEMSGNYGYT
TRBJ1-6,TRBV6-6,ASSLQGANDNSPLH
TRBJ2-7,TRBV6-2/TRBV6-3,ASSYSSQGHGEQY
TRBJ2-7,TRBV2,ASSSGTANYEQY
TRBJ2-7,TRBV2,ASHGAFDVEQY
TRBJ1-5,TRBV4-1,ASSQDWGAFNQPQH
TRBJ2-1,TRBV5-8,ASSFVTSGGHNEQF
TRBJ2-1,TRBV7-2,ASRQAGGYNEQF
TRBJ1-1,TRBV5-8,ASSLGNANTEAF
TRBJ1-1,TRBV18,ASSPGIGPNTEAF
TRBJ1-1,TRBV7-8,ASSRLAVSGSTEAF
TRBJ2-2,TRBV30,AWSVVSTGELF
TRBJ1-5,TRBV28,ASRPPRRDNQPQH